Shown below are 17 T cell receptor beta chains from a single sample sequenced in a study of T cell repertoires in cytomegalovirus infection. TCRdb ran MiXCR on the reads and lists one entry per CDR3 protein. The table has some 200,000 distinct CDR3 sequences, roughly 19% seen once. Sequencing was done on a sample of PBMCs. These receptors came from a human donor in good health (CMV status not recorded). Some clones in this sample may be carry-over from other donors' samples.

The sample holds a few counts of this clonotype. V is TRBV6-1 and J is TRBJ2-1; TRBD1 matches at 7 bases. The germline V gene has CDR1 MNHNS and CDR2 SASEGT. This CDR3 has 15 residues. J lost 1 base, V lost 8 bases, and 8 bases had no gene match. Written as DNA, the CDR3 is TGTGCCAGCTTTAGAACAGGGGTTTCCTACAATGAGCAGTTCTTC. Its protein is CASFRTGVSYNEQFF.

This clonotype came up a few times. This chain uses TRBV18 with TRBJ1-1; TRBD1 is a possible D gene (5 bases). The CDR3 extends over 14 amino acids. V lost 0 bases, J lost 2 bases, and 7 bases lay in between. The V gene's germline CDR1 is KGHSH and CDR2 LQKENI. DNA for the CDR3: TGTGCCAGCTCACCACCGGGGGGTAACACTGAAGCTTTCTTT. Encoded protein: CASSPPGGNTEAFF.

The chain recombines TRBV19 with TRBJ1-1; D is undetermined. This CDR3 contains 15 residues. V was pared by 4 bases and J by 6 bases, with 18 bases between. Germline lookup yields CDR1 LNHDA and CDR2 SQIVND (reference sequence). As DNA, the CDR3 is TGTGCCAGTAGTACTCCCCGGACGGCGGGCTCTGAAGCTTTCTTT. Protein: CASSTPRTAGSEAFF. Full variable domain (missing parts from reference TRBV19 and TRBJ1-1): DGGITQSPKYLFRKEGQNVTLSCEQNLNHDAMYWYRQDPGQGLRLIYYSQIVNDFQKGDIAEGYSVSREKKESFPLTVTSAQKNPTAFYLCASSTPRTAGSEAFFGQGTRLTVV.

The V and J genes are TRBV5-1 and TRBJ2-5; 8 nucleotides agree with TRBD1. This CDR3 has 14 residues. Germline V gene data show CDR1 as SGHRS and CDR2 as YFSETQ. The V segment lost 4 bases and the J segment 5 bases; nucleotides outside the gene matches: 7. CDR3 sequence (DNA): TGCGCCAGCAGCCCCAGACAGGGGTGGGAGACCCAGTACTTC. Translated, it gives CASSPRQGWETQYF.

This clonotype was found many times. CDR3 loop: CASSLGGREYGYTF. In DNA form, the CDR3 reads TGCGCCAGCAGCTTGGGTGGCAGGGAGTATGGCTACACCTTC. The genes are TRBV5-1 and TRBJ1-2; possible D gene TRBD1, 5 bases. The length of the CDR3 is 14 residues. The ends were cut back, 0 bases at V and 5 bases at J, with 11 bases in the middle. CDR1 is SGHRS and CDR2 is YFSETQ in the germline V gene.

V and J are TRBV28 and TRBJ2-7, with TRBD1 as a possible D gene (6 bases). The CDR3 consists of 15 residues. The germline V gene encodes CDR1 MDHEN and CDR2 SYDVKM. Trimming took 6 bases from V and 1 from J, leaving 16 bases between them. The CDR3 DNA reads as TGTGCCAGCAGCCTTGGGCGGCAGGGGTCCTACGAGCAGTACTTC. Protein product: CASSLGRQGSYEQYF.

Concerning this clonotype: A junction boundary mismatches the germline segment, possibly from a read error. The J gene is TRBJ2-5, the V gene TRBV20-1; 7 nucleotides match TRBD1. CDR1 and CDR2 (germline): DFQATT, SNEGSKA (reference sequence). This CDR3 region has 15 residues. CDR3 residues: CSGRESRGLGETQYF. DNA of the CDR3: TGCAGTGGTAGAGAATCTAGGGGGCTCGGAGAGACCCAGTACTTC.

This clonotype was recorded a few times. This chain joins TRBV10-3 and TRBJ2-5; a weak D match, TRBD2 (6 bases). The CDR3 extends over 14 amino acids. Germline CDR1 ENHRY, CDR2 SYGVKD. With 8 bases removed from V and 0 bases from J, the gap between germline ends came to 13 bases. The DNA of the CDR3 is TGTGCCATCTCGGTGGGACTCAACCAAGAGACCCAGTACTTC. This gives the protein CAISVGLNQETQYF.

This clonotype showed up many times. The chain has TRBV6-1 and TRBJ1-6, with D uncertain. This CDR3 is built from 13 residues. The ends were cut back, 2 bases at V and 8 bases at J, with 7 bases in the middle. CDR1 is MNHNS and CDR2 is SASEGT in the germline V gene. The CDR3 region is CASSEYEDSPLHF. DNA for the CDR3: TGTGCCAGCAGTGAATACGAGGATTCACCCCTCCACTTT.

The rearrangement uses TRBV23-1 and TRBJ1-3; D is ambiguous. TRBV23-1 is an open reading frame whose function is uncertain. The germline V and J ends were trimmed by 0 bases and 0 bases, with 9 bases remaining between them. The CDR3 length is 16 residues. The CDR3, as DNA: TGCGCCAGCAGTCAATCGGAACAGTTCTCTGGAAACACCATATATTTT. Its translation is CASSQSEQFSGNTIYF.

This clonotype was seen repeatedly, ten times or more. The CDR3 here is CASSRSTDTQYF. CDR3 DNA: TGTGCCAGCAGCCGAAGCACAGATACGCAGTATTTT. The J gene is TRBJ2-3, the V gene TRBV7-6, with D uncertain. In germline, CDR1 is SGHVS, CDR2 FNYEAQ. The CDR3 covers 12 residues. Deletions cut 5 bases from V and 0 bases from J, with 3 bases between.

The chain recombines TRBV4-1 with TRBJ2-5, with D perhaps matching TRBD2 (6 bases). This CDR3 has 12 amino acids. The germline CDR1 and CDR2 sequences are MGHRA and YSYEKL. Trimming cost V 8 bases and J 3 bases, with 10 bases left between them. DNA of the CDR3: TGCGCCAGCTCGGGAGTAGAAGAGACCCAGTACTTC. Encoded protein: CASSGVEETQYF.

This clonotype was detected a few times. This sequence joins TRBV28 and TRBJ2-7, with 12 bases aligning to TRBD2. This CDR3 comprises 20 residues. Trimming removed 1 base from V and 2 bases from J; junction bases left unmatched: 15. The germline CDR1 and CDR2 sequences are MDHEN and SYDVKM. The CDR3 nucleotides are TGTGCCAGCAGTTTATCTTTCGGGGGGTCTACTAGCGGGAGGCCCTACGAGCAGTACTTC. Residues: CASSLSFGGSTSGRPYEQYF.

This rearrangement joins TRBV15 to TRBJ2-6; D ambiguous. The CDR3 length is 16 residues. V was shortened by 3 bases and J by 2 bases, with 11 bases between the two germline ends. Germline values: CDR1 LNHNV, CDR2 YYDKDF (reference sequence). The CDR3 loop is CATSSPVWTGANVLTF. The CDR3 nucleotides are TGTGCCACCAGCAGCCCGGTTTGGACTGGGGCCAACGTCCTGACTTTC.

The chain recombines TRBV28 with TRBJ1-1; unclear D gene. The CDR3 consists of 13 residues. Germline V CDR1 and CDR2: MDHEN, SYDVKM. The germline V and J ends were trimmed by 8 bases and 3 bases, with 13 bases remaining between them. The DNA of the CDR3 is TGTGCCAGCCTACGATTGGGTTACACTGAAGCTTTCTTT. Translating gives CASLRLGYTEAFF.

The chain's CDR3 is CASSQEQGRRGYTF. The CDR3 DNA reads TGTGCCAGCAGCCAAGAACAGGGGCGAAGGGGCTACACCTTC. The chain carries TRBV14 and TRBJ1-2, with 7 bases aligning to TRBD1. The CDR3 totals 14 residues. The ends lost 0 bases at V and 8 bases at J; junction bases unmatched: 6. Germline CDR1 SGHDN, CDR2 FVKESK.

The rearrangement uses TRBV28 and TRBJ2-7; TRBD1 aligns across 7 bases. The germline CDR1 and CDR2 sequences are MDHEN and SYDVKM. Trimming cost V 6 bases and J 2 bases; bases outside gene matches: 10. This CDR3 has 15 amino acids. The CDR3 protein is CASRNRGSPTYEQYF. CDR3 bases: TGTGCCAGCAGAAACAGGGGATCCCCCACCTACGAGCAGTACTTC.